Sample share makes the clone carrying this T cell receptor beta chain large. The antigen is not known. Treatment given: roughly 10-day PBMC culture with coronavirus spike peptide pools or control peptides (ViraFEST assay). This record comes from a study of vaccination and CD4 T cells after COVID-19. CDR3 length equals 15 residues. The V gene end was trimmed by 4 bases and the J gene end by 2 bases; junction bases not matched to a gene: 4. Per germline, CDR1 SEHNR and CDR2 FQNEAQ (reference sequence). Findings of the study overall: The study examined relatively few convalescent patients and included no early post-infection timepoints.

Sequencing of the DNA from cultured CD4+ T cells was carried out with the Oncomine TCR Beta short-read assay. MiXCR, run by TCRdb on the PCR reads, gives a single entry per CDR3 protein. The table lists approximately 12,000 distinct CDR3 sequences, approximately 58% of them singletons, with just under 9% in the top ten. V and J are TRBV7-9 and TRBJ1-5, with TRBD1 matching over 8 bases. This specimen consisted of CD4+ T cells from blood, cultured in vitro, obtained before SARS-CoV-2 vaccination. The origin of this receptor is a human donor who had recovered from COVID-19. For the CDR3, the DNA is TGTGCCAGCAGCTCCGACAGGGGAGGCAATCAGCCCCAGCATTTT. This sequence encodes CASSSDRGGNQPQHF.